This T cell receptor (beta chain) was captured by sequencing in a study of T-cell reconstitution after alpha-beta-depleted transplantation in children. Study-level results: Where some patients showed high TCRbeta diversity at day 60, it came from recipient T cells and thymic progenitors that had survived. Several hundred expanded graft clones reportedly were the source of alpha-beta T cells about two months after transplant. Newly made T cells mostly supplied T-cell counts and diversity one year after transplant.

Unique molecular identifiers were incorporated into the prepared TCRbeta library. TCRdb re-analysed the PCR reads in MiXCR, keeping a single row per CDR3 protein. The table includes around 100,000 distinct CDR3 sequences, about 7.5% detected once. Regarding this clonotype: Its antigen is undetermined.

V lost 0 bases and J lost 1, with 10 bases in between. Germline CDR1 reads MGHRA; CDR2 reads YSYEKL. The CDR3 covers 16 residues. The V and J genes are TRBV4-1 and TRBJ1-5; D is ambiguous. Sample: PBMCs, taken before TCRalphabeta/CD19-depleted stem cell transplant. The source of this sequence is a boy younger than 10 with acute lymphoblastic leukemia, due to receive a stem cell transplant. CDR3 residues: CASSQEEVRSNQPQHF. Here the CDR3 DNA reads TGCGCCAGCAGCCAAGAAGAGGTTCGGAGCAATCAGCCCCAGCATTTT.